This entry lists 16 T cell receptor beta chains sequenced from one sample in a study of CD8 T cells in ankylosing spondylitis (dated by TCRdb to between 2016 and 2019). To prepare the library, 5' RACE was applied. The instrument given in TCRdb is Illumina HiSeq 2500. TCRdb reprocessing: public reads trimmed at Q25 with fastp, clones called with MiXCR, in-frame beta chains kept. Records with the same CDR3 protein are collapsed into one entry carrying the most frequent genes and DNA. This sample comprises roughly 490,000 distinct CDR3 sequences, roughly 5.3% of them detected only once. The ten largest account for under 4.5% of the sample. The research as a whole found: Blood from ankylosing spondylitis patients appeared to be characterized by a TCR beta motif made up of under 10 highly homologous amino acid variants.

For these TCRs, the target antigens are not known. The sample taken for sequencing was blood, either unsorted or a sorted T cell fraction (not recorded which). The source is a male donor with ankylosing spondylitis.

This clonotype was recorded at least ten times. The chain uses TRBV4-3 and TRBJ1-5; no clear D gene. The CDR3 is made up of 14 amino acids. The V end lost 0 bases, the J end lost 6 bases, and 9 bases lay between the germline ends. Germline V gene data show CDR1 as LGHNA and CDR2 as YSLEER. This CDR3 reads CASSQDPAFQPQHF. As DNA, the CDR3 is TGCGCCAGCAGCCAAGATCCAGCATTTCAGCCCCAGCATTTT.

In its sample, this clonotype was seen many times. The chain joins TRBV20-1 to TRBJ2-7; 8 bases are shared with TRBD1. The V segment lost 3 bases and the J segment 5 bases; nucleotides outside the gene matches: 6. In germline, CDR1 is DFQATT, CDR2 SNEGSKA (reference sequence). The CDR3 is made up of 13 amino acids. CDR3 region: CSARSTGVNEQYF. The CDR3 nucleotides are TGCAGTGCTAGGTCGACAGGGGTTAACGAGCAGTACTTC.

This clonotype was found a few times. V and J are TRBV11-1 and TRBJ2-2; no firm D call. Germline CDR1 and CDR2: SGHAT and FQDESV (reference sequence). V was shortened by 8 bases and J by 4 bases, with 11 bases between the two germline ends. This CDR3 has 13 amino acids. The CDR3 loop is CASAKGGTGELFF. CDR3 sequence (DNA): TGTGCCAGCGCGAAGGGTGGCACCGGGGAGCTGTTTTTT.

This clonotype was counted at least ten times. This chain links TRBV7-9 with TRBJ1-1; D ambiguous. The CDR3 is 13 residues long. The germline CDR1 and CDR2 sequences are SEHNR and FQNEAQ (reference sequence). V dropped 4 bases and J dropped 1 base, with 7 bases sitting between them. CDR3 sequence (DNA): TGTGCCAGCAGCTCCAGGACGAACACTGAAGCTTTCTTT. It translates to CASSSRTNTEAFF. The full variable domain, its missing parts supplied by reference TRBV7-9 and TRBJ1-1, is DTGVSQNPRHKITKRGQNVTFRCDPISEHNRLYWYRQTLGQGPEFLTYFQNEAQLEKSRLLSDRFSAERPKGSFSTLEIQRTEQGDSAMYLCASSSRTNTEAFFGQGTRLTVV.

This clonotype was found many times. The chain employs TRBV5-1 and TRBJ1-1; D gene ambiguous. The V end was cut by 3 bases, the J end by 2 bases, with 8 bases between. The length of the CDR3 is 13 residues. The germline gives CDR1 SGHRS, CDR2 YFSETQ. CDR3 residues: CASSSGINTEAFF. The CDR3 DNA reads TGCGCCAGCAGCTCCGGGATCAACACTGAAGCTTTCTTT. The whole variable domain, filled in from reference TRBV5-1 and TRBJ1-1, reads KAGVTQTPRYLIKTRGQQVTLSCSPISGHRSVSWYQQTPGQGLQFLFEYFSETQRNKGNFPGRFSGRQFSNSRSEMNVSTLELGDSALYLCASSSGINTEAFFGQGTRLTVV.

This clonotype was seen repeatedly, ten times or more. The chain employs TRBV27 and TRBJ1-5; D is unresolved. Trimming stripped 6 bases from V and 1 base from J, with 10 bases between. From germline, CDR1 is MNHEY and CDR2 SMNVEV (reference sequence). This CDR3 contains 14 residues. This chain's CDR3 is CASRPGGSNQPQHF. The DNA for the CDR3 is TGTGCCAGCAGACCCGGCGGGAGCAATCAGCCCCAGCATTTT.

This clonotype appeared many times. The V and J genes are TRBV6-2 or TRBV6-3 and TRBJ2-2; 8 positions match TRBD1. The V gene's germline CDR1 is MNHEY and CDR2 SVGEGT. J lost 2 bases, V lost 0 bases, and 8 bases had no gene match. This CDR3 comprises 18 residues. CDR3 sequence reads: CASSYSKIGTGNTGELFF. The CDR3 nucleotides are TGTGCCAGCAGTTACTCGAAGATAGGGACAGGCAACACCGGGGAGCTGTTTTTT.

Ten or more counts support this clonotype. The CDR3 reads CASSRDSRGSPLHF. The CDR3 coding sequence is TGTGCCAGCAGCAGGGACAGCAGAGGTTCACCCCTCCACTTT. The chain uses TRBV7-9 and TRBJ1-6; TRBD1 matches 7 bases. J was trimmed by 9 bases and V by 5 bases; bases with no gene match: 7. CDR3 length: 14 residues. Germline lookup yields CDR1 SEHNR and CDR2 FQNEAQ (reference sequence).

This clonotype was recorded at least ten times. J is TRBJ1-1 and V is TRBV6-1; D ambiguous. The CDR3 covers 13 residues. Germline V gene lookup returns CDR1 MNHNS and CDR2 SASEGT. The V end lost 6 bases, the J end lost 2 bases, and 10 bases lay between the germline ends. Here the CDR3 reads CASRWVGNTEAFF. The CDR3 nucleotides read TGTGCCAGCAGATGGGTGGGTAACACTGAAGCTTTCTTT.

The rearrangement links TRBV7-6 to TRBJ2-3; tentatively, D is TRBD1 or TRBD2 (6 bases each). V gave up 5 bases and J gave up 4 bases, with 16 bases separating them. Germline CDR1 is SGHVS and CDR2 is FNYEAQ. The CDR3 covers 15 residues. The CDR3 reads CASSITGRQADTQYF. CDR3 DNA sequence: TGTGCCAGCAGCATAACAGGGAGGCAAGCAGATACGCAGTATTTT.

This clonotype was picked up many times. This chain links TRBV5-1 with TRBJ1-1; a possible D gene is TRBD1 (6 bases). The V and J ends lost 0 bases and 1 base respectively, with 7 bases between them. The germline CDR1 and CDR2 sequences are SGHRS and YFSETQ. The CDR3 contains 14 residues. The CDR3 here is CASSLEGGNTEAFF. The DNA for the CDR3 is TGCGCCAGCAGCTTGGAAGGGGGGAACACTGAAGCTTTCTTT.

This clonotype has at least ten counts. The chain carries TRBV5-1 and TRBJ2-3; a weak D match, TRBD2 (6 bases). The V gene's germline CDR1 is SGHRS and CDR2 YFSETQ. CDR3 size: 14 residues. Trimming pared 7 bases from V and 0 bases from J, leaving 12 bases between. The CDR3 sequence: CASFRDFSTDTQYF. The CDR3 DNA sequence: TGCGCCAGCTTCCGGGACTTCAGCACAGATACGCAGTATTTT.

This clonotype occurred many times. V gene TRBV20-1 combines with J gene TRBJ1-2; D might be TRBD1 (6 bases). The CDR3 runs 16 residues. The V gene lost 2 bases and the J gene lost 3 bases, with 19 bases spanning the gap. The germline V gene has CDR1 DFQATT and CDR2 SNEGSKA (reference sequence). In DNA, the CDR3 is TGCAGTGCTAGACGGGACACGGAGACTGACTACTATGGCTACACCTTC. Its protein is CSARRDTETDYYGYTF.

This clonotype was counted ten times or more. Sequence at one end of the junction differs from germline and may be a read error. The genes are TRBV9 and TRBJ2-5; D ambiguous. CDR1 and CDR2 (germline): SGDLS, YYNGEE. The CDR3 contains 13 residues. The CDR3 loop reads CASSVGLEEAQYF. The DNA for the CDR3 is TGTGCCAGCAGCGTAGGGCTCGAAGAGGCCCAGTACTTC.

This clonotype was counted a few times. The V gene is TRBV20-1, the J gene TRBJ2-3; D remains ambiguous. The germline CDR1 and CDR2 sequences are DFQATT and SNEGSKA (reference sequence). CDR3 size: 11 residues. V lost 6 bases, J lost 6 bases, and 10 bases lay in between. Here the CDR3 reads CSAPNGDTQYF. In DNA form, the CDR3 reads TGCAGTGCACCGAACGGGGATACGCAGTATTTT.

This clonotype was seen many times. The V call is TRBV7-2, the J call TRBJ2-2, with TRBD2 matching over 9 bases. Germline V CDR1 and CDR2: SGHTA, FQGNSA. CDR3 length: 15 residues. V lost 5 bases to trimming and J lost 6 bases; unmatched junction nucleotides: 7. The CDR3 nucleotides are TGTGCCAGCAGCCAACCAAGGACTAGCGCCGGGGAGCTGTTTTTT. Residues: CASSQPRTSAGELFF.